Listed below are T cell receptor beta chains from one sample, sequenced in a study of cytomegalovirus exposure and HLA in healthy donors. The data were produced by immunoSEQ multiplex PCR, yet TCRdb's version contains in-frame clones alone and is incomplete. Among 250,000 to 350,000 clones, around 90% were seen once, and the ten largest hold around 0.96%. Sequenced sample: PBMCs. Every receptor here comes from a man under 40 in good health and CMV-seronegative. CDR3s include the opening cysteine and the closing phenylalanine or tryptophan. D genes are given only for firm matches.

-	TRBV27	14	CASSLVRATDTQYF
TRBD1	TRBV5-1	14	CASSFTGAVDTQYF
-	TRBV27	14	CASSLWSLPDTQYF
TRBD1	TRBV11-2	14	CASSFRTGGYGYTF
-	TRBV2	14	CASSDAVPTYEQYF
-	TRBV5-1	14	CASSPPGQPYEQYF
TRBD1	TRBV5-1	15	CASSLWTGTLQEAFF
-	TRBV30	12	CACQPSGNTIYF
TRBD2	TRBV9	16	CASSPRLAGGIDTQYF
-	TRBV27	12	CASRADTGELFF
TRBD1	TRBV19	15	CASSPGTGSGYGYTF
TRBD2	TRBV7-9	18	CASSSQLSSGGRRDEQFF
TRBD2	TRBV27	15	CASSERGSGANVLTF
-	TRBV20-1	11	CRARANTEAFF
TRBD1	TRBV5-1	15	CASSLKDRSNTEAFF
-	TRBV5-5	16	CASTALRQSSGNTIYF
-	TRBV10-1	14	CASSDPLVRNEQFF
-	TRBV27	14	CASSLTGWNTEAFF
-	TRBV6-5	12	CASSSGGYGYTF
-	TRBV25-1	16	CASSFYGRGRNEKLFF
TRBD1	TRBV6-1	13	CASRPGQGYGYTF
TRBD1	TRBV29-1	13	CSVGRGPNYGYTF
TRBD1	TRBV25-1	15	CASSMTGQNTGELFF
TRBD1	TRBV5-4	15	CASSRDRQSNYGYTF
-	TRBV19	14	CASSPRDLFKEQYF
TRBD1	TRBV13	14	CASSLGTGRETQYF
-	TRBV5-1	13	CASTTSGNYGYTF
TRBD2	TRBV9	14	CASSTHGLGQTQYF
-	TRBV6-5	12	CASSYVNYEQYF
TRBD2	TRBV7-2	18	CASSRRGAASGGSDTQYF
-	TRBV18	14	CASSSMTSSYEQYF
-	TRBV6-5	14	CASSSLKRADTQYF
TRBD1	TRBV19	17	CASSTKDRGGYNSPLHF
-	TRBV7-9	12	CASSSYNTEAFF
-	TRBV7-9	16	CASSLRGGGPQETQYF
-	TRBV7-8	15	CASSPFQPGYYEQYF
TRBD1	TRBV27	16	CASSPWTGDLQGTQYF
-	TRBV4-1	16	CASSQEAAGVRQPQHF
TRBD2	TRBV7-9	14	CASSLSGGAYEQYF
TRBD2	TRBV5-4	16	CASSSWTSGFLDTQYF
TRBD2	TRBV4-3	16	CASSQGTSGSQETQYF
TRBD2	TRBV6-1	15	CASIRLAGGTDTQYF
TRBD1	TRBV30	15	CAWNDRVAYNSPLHF
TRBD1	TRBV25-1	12	CASRGQDYGYTF
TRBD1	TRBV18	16	CASSAPGTGGLVGYTF
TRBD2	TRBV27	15	CASSLETSGDDEQFF
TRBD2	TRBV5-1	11	CASTRGETQYF
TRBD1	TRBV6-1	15	CASSELRTGPYGYTF
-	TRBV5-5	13	CASSLTGGNTIYF